This TCR beta chain was recorded in a study of early T cells in non-severe SARS-CoV-2 infection. The J segment lost 4 bases and the V segment lost 6 bases, leaving 12 bases of the junction unmatched. From germline, CDR1 is SGHAT and CDR2 FQNNGV. The CDR3 is 16 amino acids. MiXCR, applied by TCRdb to the 5' RACE reads, yields one record per CDR3 protein. The repertoire holds 50,000 to 60,000 distinct CDR3 sequences, with roughly 9% as singletons. This TCR came from an adult who was a healthcare worker with PCR-confirmed SARS-CoV-2 infection or an uninfected control (not recorded which). The sample consisted of whole blood, taken at baseline. This rearrangement joins TRBV11-2 to TRBJ2-1, with 7 bases that match TRBD2. The CDR3 loop is CASRWGGKRLYNEQFF. The CDR3 DNA reads TGTGCCAGCAGATGGGGAGGGAAGCGTCTTTACAATGAGCAGTTCTTC.